The following is a T cell receptor (beta chain) sequence with its context. This record comes from a study of blood T cell repertoires in COVID-19. Turning to the study itself: The United States, Italy and Spain supplied acute and convalescent COVID-19 samples.

In the study's own analysis: Researchers report that nucleated cell counts were estimated from reference gene primer amplification. Repertoires were generated with immunoSEQ multiplex PCR, while TCRdb's copy carries only in-frame clones and drops some. D and trimming were read from the DNA, whereas the V and J calls and clone size are those reported in that table. The sample yields about 210,000 clones, roughly 85% seen once. The V and J ends lost 0 bases and 2 bases respectively, with 10 bases between them. Germline V gene data show CDR1 as LNHNV and CDR2 as YYDKDF (reference sequence). The CDR3 is 15 residues long.

The TCR sequence derives from a woman aged 80 or older with acute or convalescent COVID-19. Sequencing was done on a sample of peripheral blood. V and J are TRBV15 and TRBJ1-1, with no clear D. The DNA for the CDR3 is TGTGCCACCAGCAGAGAGATGGCTGCTAACACTGAAGCTTTCTTT. Translating it yields CATSREMAANTEAFF.